These 28 T cell receptor beta chains were sequenced from one sample in a study of T cell repertoires in cytomegalovirus infection. TCRdb ran MiXCR on the reads and lists one entry per CDR3 protein. The sample carries nearly 550,000 distinct CDR3 sequences, 16% recorded once. Material: CD8+ T cells from PBMCs. The source is a human donor in good health (CMV status not recorded). Some clones in this sample may be carry-over from other donors' samples.

V gene TRBV4-2 combines with J gene TRBJ1-5; 9 bases map to TRBD1. Losses at the gene ends were 7 bases for V and 2 bases for J; bases not matched to a gene: 9. Germline-derived CDR1 and CDR2 are LGHNA and YNFKEQ. CDR3 size: 16 residues. The CDR3 DNA sequence: TGTGCCAGCACCGTTGGGGGACAGGGCGGCAATCAGCCCCAGCATTTT. It codes for CASTVGGQGGNQPQHF.

The chain is built from TRBV11-2 and TRBJ1-4; D ambiguous. The CDR3 consists of 13 residues. Germline CDR1 and CDR2: SGHAT and FQNNGV. The V and J ends lost 7 bases and 7 bases respectively, with 13 bases between them. CDR3 DNA sequence: TGTGCCAGCATGCACGGAGGTGGTGAAAAACTGTTTTTT. Translation: CASMHGGGEKLFF.

Many counts were recorded for this clonotype. The rearrangement uses TRBV12-3 or TRBV12-4 and TRBJ2-7; D is perhaps TRBD1 (5 bases). Between the trimmed V and J ends, which lost 5 bases and 7 bases, there was a span of 12 bases. This CDR3 contains 12 residues. The CDR3 region is CASSRSGKEQYF. DNA for the CDR3: TGTGCCAGCAGTCGCTCAGGGAAGGAGCAGTACTTC.

This clonotype was observed many times. The rearrangement joins TRBV7-8 to TRBJ2-6, with D possibly matching TRBD2 (5 bases). Germline CDR1 is SGHVS and CDR2 is FQNEAQ. The CDR3 runs to 17 residues. The V end lost 4 bases, the J end lost 5 bases, and 18 bases lay between the germline ends. The CDR3 region is CASSYARGEGWANVLTF. In DNA, the CDR3 is TGTGCCAGCAGCTACGCCCGGGGAGAAGGCTGGGCCAACGTCCTGACTTTC.

In regard to this clonotype: This may be a read error, as it is one base from a much larger clone. The J gene is TRBJ2-5, the V gene TRBV6-8, with D possibly being TRBD1 or TRBD2 (5 bases each). This CDR3 is built from 14 residues. Looked up from germline, CDR1 is MNHGY and CDR2 is SAAAGT. With 5 bases removed from V and 2 bases from J, the gap between germline ends came to 12 bases. For the CDR3, the DNA is TGTGCCAGCAGTACCCAGGGACCTCAAGAGACCCAGTACTTC. Its protein product is CASSTQGPQETQYF.

This clonotype turned up a few times. V is TRBV18 and J is TRBJ1-4, with TRBD1 as a possible D gene (5 bases). Germline assignment: CDR1 KGHSH and CDR2 LQKENI. The CDR3 is 14 amino acids. Trimming stripped 4 bases from V and 8 bases from J, with 14 bases between. This CDR3 is CASSLGATREKLFF. The CDR3 nucleotides read TGTGCCAGCTCACTCGGGGCGACGAGGGAAAAACTGTTTTTT.

The table lists this clonotype with a few counts. The V and J genes are TRBV7-6 and TRBJ2-7; D is perhaps TRBD1 (6 bases). Germline-derived CDR1 and CDR2 are SGHVS and FNYEAQ. This CDR3 comprises 14 residues. Trimming removed 4 bases at V and 0 bases at J, with 10 bases between. DNA for the CDR3: TGTGCCAGCAGCTCCCGACAGGACTCCTACGAGCAGTACTTC. This gives the protein CASSSRQDSYEQYF. The variable domain in full, with the rest retrieved from reference TRBV7-6 and TRBJ2-7, is GAGVSQSPRYKVTKRGQDVALRCDPISGHVSLYWYRQALGQGPEFLTYFNYEAQQDKSGLPNDRFSAERPEGSISTLTIQRTEQRDSAMYRCASSSRQDSYEQYFGPGTRLTVT.

This rearrangement joins TRBV9 to TRBJ2-5; TRBD2 matches 8 bases. The trim removed 4 bases at V and 4 bases at J, leaving 6 bases unmatched. Germline CDR1 is SGDLS and CDR2 is YYNGEE. This CDR3 has 14 amino acids. The CDR3 reads CASSSPTSAETQYF. The CDR3 nucleotides read TGTGCCAGCAGCTCGCCGACTAGCGCAGAGACCCAGTACTTC.

This clonotype was detected many times. The junction shows a germline mismatch at one end, possibly a read error. The chain couples TRBV20-1 to TRBJ2-3, with 7 bases lining up with TRBD2. Germline loops: CDR1 DFQATT, CDR2 SNEGSKA (reference sequence). This CDR3 is built from 11 residues. The CDR3 here is CSAPRTRSADF. CDR3 DNA: TGCAGTGCCCCTAGGACTAGGTCAGCTGATTTT.

The V call is TRBV6-4, the J call TRBJ2-7, with TRBD2 matching 13 bases. CDR1 and CDR2 (germline): MRHNA, SNTAGT. The CDR3 sequence is 19 residues long. The trim removed 1 base at V and 0 bases at J, leaving 9 bases unmatched. CDR3 sequence reads: CASSDFTGTSGMSSYEQYF. The CDR3 DNA reads as TGTGCCAGCAGTGACTTTACGGGGACTAGCGGGATGAGCTCCTACGAGCAGTACTTC.

For this clonotype: Since a much larger clone is just one base distant, this may be a read error. The gene calls are TRBV7-9 and TRBJ1-2, with a tentative D call TRBD1 (6 bases). CDR3 length equals 14 residues. Germline lookup yields CDR1 SEHNR and CDR2 FQNEAQ (reference sequence). The CDR3 spells CASSDRQTPQGFTF. Written as DNA, the CDR3 is TGTGCCAGCAGCGACCGACAGACCCCACAGGGCTTCACCTTC.

This clonotype was seen only a few times. This chain links TRBV7-3 with TRBJ1-6; D gene uncertain. Trimming removed 5 bases from V and 8 bases from J, with 10 bases in between. Per germline, CDR1 SGHTA and CDR2 FQGTGA. This CDR3 spans 13 amino acids. The chain's CDR3 is CASSLLMDSPLHF. The CDR3 DNA reads TGTGCCAGCAGCCTCTTAATGGATTCACCCCTCCACTTT. The entire variable domain, with the rest obtained from reference TRBV7-3 and TRBJ1-6, is as follows: GAGVSQTPSNKVTEKGKYVELRCDPISGHTALYWYRQSLGQGPEFLIYFQGTGAADDSGLPNDRFFAVRPEGSVSTLKIQRTERGDSAVYLCASSLLMDSPLHFGNGTRLTVT.

The CDR3 sequence is CAIGEGGIEQFF. In DNA, the CDR3 is TGTGCCATCGGCGAAGGGGGGATTGAGCAGTTCTTC. This chain connects TRBV10-3 to TRBJ2-1; possibly TRBD1 or TRBD2 for D (6 bases each). Germline assignment: CDR1 ENHRY and CDR2 SYGVKD. The CDR3 runs to 12 residues. The V end lost 8 bases, the J end lost 9 bases, and 14 bases lay between the germline ends.

This clonotype was observed at least ten times. J is TRBJ2-1 and V is TRBV7-9; TRBD2 matches at 7 bases. Unmatched junction bases numbered 9, after V lost 5 bases and J lost 5 bases. CDR3 length: 15 amino acids. The germline V gene encodes CDR1 SEHNR and CDR2 FQNEAQ (reference sequence). CDR3: CASSPREDLDNEQFF. CDR3 nucleotides: TGTGCCAGCAGCCCCCGGGAGGATCTCGACAATGAGCAGTTCTTC. The variable domain in full, with the rest retrieved from reference TRBV7-9 and TRBJ2-1, is DTGVSQNPRHKITKRGQNVTFRCDPISEHNRLYWYRQTLGQGPEFLTYFQNEAQLEKSRLLSDRFSAERPKGSFSTLEIQRTEQGDSAMYLCASSPREDLDNEQFFGPGTRLTVL.

The chain couples TRBV7-3 to TRBJ2-1; 9 nucleotides line up with TRBD1. CDR1 SGHTA and CDR2 FQGTGA come from the germline V gene. V lost 2 bases, J lost 9 bases, and 2 bases stayed unmatched. The CDR3 has 13 amino acids. CDR3 amino acids: CASSLGTGSEQFF. In DNA form, the CDR3 reads TGTGCCAGCAGCTTAGGGACAGGGAGTGAGCAGTTCTTC.

This clonotype was recorded many times. This chain joins TRBV27 and TRBJ1-1; D is unresolved. Germline V gene data show CDR1 as MNHEY and CDR2 as SMNVEV (reference sequence). V gave up 5 bases and J gave up 0 bases, with 13 bases separating them. This CDR3 comprises 15 residues. The CDR3 loop reads CASSPGVYLNTEAFF. DNA for the CDR3: TGTGCCAGCAGTCCAGGAGTCTATCTGAACACTGAAGCTTTCTTT.

In its sample, this clonotype was seen many times. The chain joins TRBV14 to TRBJ2-7; D perhaps matches TRBD1 (6 bases). The CDR3 has 13 residues. V shed 2 bases and J shed 3 bases, with 8 bases lying between them. Germline V gives CDR1 SGHDN, CDR2 FVKESK. The CDR3 here is CASSQSDSYEQYF. The CDR3 DNA is TGTGCCAGCAGCCAATCGGACAGCTACGAGCAGTACTTC. Drawing the rest from reference TRBV14 and TRBJ2-7, the complete variable domain is EAGVTQFPSHSVIEKGQTVTLRCDPISGHDNLYWYRRVMGKEIKFLLHFVKESKQDESGMPNNRFLAERTGGTYSTLKVQPAELEDSGVYFCASSQSDSYEQYFGPGTRLTVT.

In regard to this clonotype: A junction end diverges from the germline sequence, so it may reflect a read error. The chain couples TRBV7-2 to TRBJ2-3; D possibly corresponds to TRBD2 (5 bases). The CDR3 covers 18 residues. Germline V CDR1 and CDR2: SGHTA, FQGNSA. In DNA, the CDR3 is TGTGCCAGCAGATTAGTCCTAACGGCGAGGCGGGCCGGTGGTACGAAGTATTTT. Translated: CASRLVLTARRAGGTKYF.

V and J are TRBV28 and TRBJ1-5; D remains unclear. The CDR3 contains 18 residues. Germline loops: CDR1 MDHEN, CDR2 SYDVKM. Trimming shortened V by 1 base and J by 3 bases, and 19 bases separated the two germline ends. CDR3: CASSLSAVPRDINQPQHF. As DNA, the CDR3 is TGTGCCAGCAGTTTATCCGCGGTCCCTAGGGATATCAATCAGCCCCAGCATTTT.

Only a few counts were recorded for this clonotype. The chain is built from TRBV5-5 and TRBJ2-1; 11 nucleotides align to TRBD1. J lost 1 base, V lost 5 bases, and 8 bases had no gene match. The CDR3 consists of 17 residues. CDR1 SGHKS and CDR2 YYEKEE come from the germline V gene (reference sequence). This CDR3 is CASRPKRDRGSYNEQFF. In DNA, the CDR3 is TGTGCCAGCAGACCAAAACGGGACAGGGGGTCCTACAATGAGCAGTTCTTC. Variable domain in full (rest from reference TRBV5-5 and TRBJ2-1): DAGVTQSPTHLIKTRGQQVTLRCSPISGHKSVSWYQQVLGQGPQFIFQYYEKEERGRGNFPDRFSARQFPNYSSELNVNALLLGDSALYLCASRPKRDRGSYNEQFFGPGTRLTVL.

This rearrangement joins TRBV4-2 to TRBJ2-7; D is perhaps TRBD2 (5 bases). In germline, CDR1 is LGHNA, CDR2 YNFKEQ. Trimming removed 5 bases at V and 0 bases at J, with 11 bases between. This CDR3 is 14 amino acids long. The DNA of the CDR3 is TGTGCCAGCAGCGAAGTACTAGACTCCTACGAGCAGTACTTC. Translated: CASSEVLDSYEQYF.

The sample holds a few counts of this clonotype. J is TRBJ2-1 and V is TRBV4-2, with 13 bases lining up with TRBD2. The junction had 14 bases not matched to a gene; V was cut back by 4 bases and J by 8 bases. The CDR3 spans 18 residues. Germline loops: CDR1 LGHNA, CDR2 YNFKEQ. This CDR3 is CASSLRALTSGRLDEQFF. CDR3 DNA: TGTGCCAGCAGCCTAAGGGCCCTGACTAGCGGGAGGTTGGATGAGCAGTTCTTC.

The rearrangement uses TRBV6-2 or TRBV6-3 and TRBJ2-7; tentative D call: TRBD2 (5 bases). The germline gives CDR1 MNHEY, CDR2 SVGEGT. Trimming cost V 8 bases and J 3 bases, with 20 bases left between them. The CDR3 loop spans 15 amino acids. DNA of the CDR3: TGTGCCAGCTGGTTAGGGATGAGGGCTAACTACGAGCAGTACTTC. Translation gives CASWLGMRANYEQYF.

This clonotype was counted many times. This chain uses TRBV12-3 or TRBV12-4 with TRBJ1-2; TRBD1 is a possible D gene (5 bases). The V and J ends lost 8 bases and 6 bases respectively, with 13 bases between them. The CDR3 length is 12 residues. The CDR3 loop is CASFSVRDGYTF. The CDR3 bases are TGTGCCAGCTTTTCGGTCAGGGATGGCTACACCTTC.

This clonotype appeared a few times. The chain is built from TRBV29-1 and TRBJ2-1; tentatively, D is TRBD1 (6 bases). The germline gives CDR1 SQVTM, CDR2 ANQGSEA. The CDR3 contains 14 residues. V lost 3 bases and J lost 2, with 11 bases in between. CDR3 sequence reads: CSVDWSGAYNEQFF. DNA for the CDR3: TGCAGCGTTGATTGGTCAGGGGCCTACAATGAGCAGTTCTTC.

The table lists this clonotype with many counts. This sequence joins TRBV7-2 and TRBJ2-2, with D hard to call. This CDR3 spans 13 amino acids. The V end was cut by 4 bases, the J end by 6 bases, with 9 bases between. Germline V CDR1 and CDR2: SGHTA, FQGNSA. The CDR3 DNA follows: TGTGCCAGCAGCTCCACCCTAGCCGGGGAGCTGTTTTTT. Its translation is CASSSTLAGELFF.

On this clonotype: With a much larger clone just one base away, this may be a read error. The chain employs TRBV12-5 and TRBJ1-2; D not resolved. This CDR3 spans 17 amino acids. Per germline, CDR1 LGHNT and CDR2 FRNRAP. CDR3 in DNA: TGTGCTAGTGGTTTGGTACCCCCCTCGGATTATAACTATAGCTACACCTTC. Amino acids: CASGLVPPSDYNYSYTF.

This chain links TRBV7-9 with TRBJ1-5; D remains unclear. V was cut by 6 bases and J by 6 bases, with 15 bases left in between. CDR1 is SEHNR, CDR2 FQNEAQ, per germline (reference sequence). The CDR3 has 14 residues. Here the CDR3 reads CASRAGFSGQPQHF. The CDR3 nucleotides read TGTGCCAGCAGGGCGGGGTTCTCGGGTCAGCCCCAGCATTTT.